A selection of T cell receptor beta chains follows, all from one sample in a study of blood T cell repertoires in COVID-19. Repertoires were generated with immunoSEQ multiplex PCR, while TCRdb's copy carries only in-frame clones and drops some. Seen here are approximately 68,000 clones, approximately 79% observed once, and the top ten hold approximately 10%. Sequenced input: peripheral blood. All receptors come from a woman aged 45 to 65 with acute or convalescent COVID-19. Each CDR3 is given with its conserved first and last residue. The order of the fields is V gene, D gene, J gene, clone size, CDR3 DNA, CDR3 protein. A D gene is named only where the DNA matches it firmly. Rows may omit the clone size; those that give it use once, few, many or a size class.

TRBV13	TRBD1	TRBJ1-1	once	TGTGCCAGCAACAACAGGGGGACACAGAACACTGAAGCTTTCTTT	CASNNRGTQNTEAFF
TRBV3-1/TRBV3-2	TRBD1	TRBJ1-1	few	TGTGCCAGCAGCGGACAGGTGAACACTGAAGCTTTCTTT	CASSGQVNTEAFF
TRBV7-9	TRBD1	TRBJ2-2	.	TGTGCCAGCAGACCGGGACAGGGGTACACCGGGGAGCTGTTTTTT	CASRPGQGYTGELFF
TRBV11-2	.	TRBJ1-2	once	TGTGCCAGCAGCTTAAGTCCAGGGCAAAGCGGCTACACCTTC	CASSLSPGQSGYTF
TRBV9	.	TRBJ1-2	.	TGTGCCAGCAGCCCCGAATTGGGGCAGGTCAACGGCTACACCTTC	CASSPELGQVNGYTF
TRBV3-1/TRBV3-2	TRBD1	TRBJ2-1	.	TGTGCCAGCAGCCTTCGGACAGGCAATGAGCAGTTCTTC	CASSLRTGNEQFF
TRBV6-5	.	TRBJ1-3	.	TGTGCCAGCAGTTCGACAGGATTTCGAAACACCATATATTTT	CASSSTGFRNTIYF
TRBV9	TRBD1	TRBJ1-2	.	TGTGCCAGCAGCAGGGACAGGTCCCCCTATGGCTACACCTTC	CASSRDRSPYGYTF
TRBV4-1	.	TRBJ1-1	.	TGCGCCAGCAGCCAAGATCCCGGAGTACTGAACACTGAAGCTTTCTTT	CASSQDPGVLNTEAFF
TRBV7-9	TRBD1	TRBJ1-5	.	TGTGCCAGCAGCCCTGGGACAGGGAATCAGCCCCAGCATTTT	CASSPGTGNQPQHF
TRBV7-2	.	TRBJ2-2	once	TGTGCCAGCAGCCCCAGGGTAGCCGGGGAGCTGTTTTTT	CASSPRVAGELFF
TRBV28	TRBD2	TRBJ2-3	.	TGTGCCAGCAGCCGCATCCTAGCGGGATCATCAGATACGCAGTATTTT	CASSRILAGSSDTQYF
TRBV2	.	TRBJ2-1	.	TGTGCCAGCAGTGATAGGGGGACCCTCTACAATGAGCAGTTCTTC	CASSDRGTLYNEQFF
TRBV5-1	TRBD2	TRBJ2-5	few	TGCGCCAGCAGCTTAACCGGGACTAGCGGGGCGGAGACCCAGTACTTC	CASSLTGTSGAETQYF
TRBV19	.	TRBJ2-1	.	TGTGCCAGTAGAAAACAGTCAACCTACAATGAGCAGTTCTTC	CASRKQSTYNEQFF
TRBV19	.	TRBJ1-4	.	TGTGCCAGGACCCCGGGACTGTTTTTT	CARTPGLFF
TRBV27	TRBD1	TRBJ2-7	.	TGTGCCAGCAGTTCCGGGACAGGGAGCTCCTACGAGCAGTACTTC	CASSSGTGSSYEQYF
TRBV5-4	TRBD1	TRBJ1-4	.	TGTGCCAGCAGCCGGAGACAGGGATTAGCAACTAATGAAAAACTGTTTTTT	CASSRRQGLATNEKLFF
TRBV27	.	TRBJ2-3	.	TGTGCCAGCAGTTTTGGCTCAACAGATACGCAGTATTTT	CASSFGSTDTQYF
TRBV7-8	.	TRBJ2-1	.	TGTGCCAGCAGCTTTCGCGGGGGCGACTGGAATGAGCAGTTCTTC	CASSFRGGDWNEQFF
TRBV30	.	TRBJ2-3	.	TGTGCCTGGAGTTCTACTAGCTATACGCAGTATTTT	CAWSSTSYTQYF
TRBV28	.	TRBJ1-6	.	TGTGCCAGCAGTTTGAGCGGAACAGGGTATTCACCCCTCCACTTT	CASSLSGTGYSPLHF
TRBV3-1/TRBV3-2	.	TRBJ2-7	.	TGTGCCAGCAGCCAAGGCAGGGTCGTCTACGAGCAGTACTTC	CASSQGRVVYEQYF
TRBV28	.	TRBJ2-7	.	TGTGCCAGCAGCCCCTCCCCCTACGAGCAGTACTTC	CASSPSPYEQYF
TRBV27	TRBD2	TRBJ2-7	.	TGTGCCAGCAGTTTAGGGGCTAGCGGGCGCTCCGGCCACGAGCAGTACTTC	CASSLGASGRSGHEQYF
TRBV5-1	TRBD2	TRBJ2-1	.	TGCGCCAGCTGGGCGGGAGACTCCTACAATGAGCAGTTCTTC	CASWAGDSYNEQFF
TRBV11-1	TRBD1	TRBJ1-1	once	TGTGCCAGCAGTCGTTGGACAGGGTGGAACACTGAAGCTTTCTTT	CASSRWTGWNTEAFF
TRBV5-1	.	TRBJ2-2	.	TGCGCCCTGGGGGGGCAGCGTGGTTGTCTGTGCACCGGGGAGCTGTTTTTT	CALGGQRGCLCTGELFF
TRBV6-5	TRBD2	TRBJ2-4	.	TGTGCCAGCAGCCGCACGACGGGAGGGAAAAACATTCAGTACTTC	CASSRTTGGKNIQYF
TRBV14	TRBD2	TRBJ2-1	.	TGTGCCAGCAGCCAAGCTAGCGGGAGGAACAATGAGCAGTTCTTC	CASSQASGRNNEQFF
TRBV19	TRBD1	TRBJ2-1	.	TGTGCCAGTAGTATTACGGGTGGACAGGGGAGTAAGAGTGAGCAGTTCTTC	CASSITGGQGSKSEQFF
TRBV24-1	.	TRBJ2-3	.	TGTGCCACCAGTGATTTTATGGGGACACCTAGCACAGATACGCAGTATTTT	CATSDFMGTPSTDTQYF
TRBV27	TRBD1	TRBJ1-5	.	TGTGCCAGCAGTTTAGCTGGGACAGTAAATCAGCCCCAGCATTTT	CASSLAGTVNQPQHF
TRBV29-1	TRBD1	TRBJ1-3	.	TGCAGCACAAAACGGACAGGGTCTGGAAACACCATATATTTT	CSTKRTGSGNTIYF
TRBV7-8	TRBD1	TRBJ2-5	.	TGTGCCAGCAGCGGACAGGGCGGGGAGACCCAGTACTTC	CASSGQGGETQYF